The 28 T cell receptor beta chains below come from one sample, sequenced in a study of T-cell memory formation after mild COVID-19. TCRdb re-called the 5' RACE reads with MiXCR, one entry per CDR3 protein. The table lists approximately 180,000 distinct CDR3 sequences, 15% to 20% of them singletons, with 2% to 2.5% in the top ten. What was sequenced was PBMCs or a T cell subset sorted from them (not recorded which). These receptors were obtained from an adult woman who had mild COVID-19 (a few samples of this study predate the infection). Cell type and time point are not known.

In its sample, this clonotype was seen many times. The rearrangement links TRBV9 to TRBJ1-6; no reliable D call. V was cut by 1 base and J by 8 bases, with 4 bases left in between. Germline V gives CDR1 SGDLS, CDR2 YYNGEE. This CDR3 has 12 residues. CDR3 DNA sequence: TGTGCCAGCAGCGTAATCGATTCACCCCTCCACTTT. Amino acid sequence: CASSVIDSPLHF.

The chain couples TRBV12-3 or TRBV12-4 to TRBJ2-3; possibly TRBD2 for D (7 bases). The V end was cut by 3 bases, the J end by 2 bases, with 12 bases between. The CDR3 sequence is 15 residues long. The CDR3 reads CASSFAGAPTDTQYF. CDR3 coding DNA: TGTGCCAGCAGTTTTGCGGGGGCCCCCACAGATACGCAGTATTTT.

The chain carries TRBV11-2 and TRBJ2-1; the D gene is possibly TRBD2 (5 bases). Germline loops: CDR1 SGHAT, CDR2 FQNNGV. The V end lost 5 bases, the J end lost 3 bases, and 20 bases lay between the germline ends. This CDR3 has 17 residues. Written as DNA, the CDR3 is TGTGCCAGCAGCCTAAGATCTCGTAGCGCTTACTACAATGAGCAGTTCTTC. Its translation is CASSLRSRSAYYNEQFF.

At least ten counts were recorded for this clonotype. The chain recombines TRBV10-3 with TRBJ2-5; 8 positions match TRBD2. Germline loops: CDR1 ENHRY, CDR2 SYGVKD. V shed 3 bases and J 7 bases; nucleotides not matched to a gene: 4. This CDR3 has 13 residues. For the CDR3, the DNA is TGTGCCATCAGTGACAAGAGCGGGGGGACCCAGTACTTC. Its protein is CAISDKSGGTQYF.

The CDR3 nucleotides read TGTGCCAGCAGCTTAGATCGCTCTGGGGCCAACGTCCTGACTTTC. Translation gives CASSLDRSGANVLTF. J is TRBJ2-6 and V is TRBV7-2, with no clear D. Germline V CDR1 and CDR2: SGHTA, FQGNSA. V dropped 1 base and J dropped 0 bases, with 4 bases sitting between them. This CDR3 contains 15 residues. Drawing the rest from reference TRBV7-2 and TRBJ2-6, the complete variable domain is GAGVSQSPSNKVTEKGKDVELRCDPISGHTALYWYRQSLGQGLEFLIYFQGNSAPDKSGLPSDRFSAERTGGSVSTLTIQRTQQEDSAVYLCASSLDRSGANVLTFGAGSRLTVL.

This chain uses TRBV28 with TRBJ1-1; the D is unclear. Trimming took 10 bases from V and 0 from J, leaving 9 bases between them. CDR1 is MDHEN, CDR2 SYDVKM, per germline. The CDR3 has 12 residues. The CDR3 DNA sequence: TGTGCCATCGGCCAAATGAACACTGAAGCTTTCTTT. Its protein product is CAIGQMNTEAFF.

The genes are TRBV4-2 and TRBJ2-3, with 9 bases lining up with TRBD2. Losses at the gene ends were 1 base for V and 6 bases for J; bases not matched to a gene: 5. Germline V lookup: CDR1 LGHNA, CDR2 YNFKEQ. This CDR3 has 15 amino acids. DNA for the CDR3: TGTGCCAGCAGCCAAGGACTAGCGGCCCCGGATACGCAGTATTTT. This sequence encodes CASSQGLAAPDTQYF.

This clonotype was detected a few times. CDR3 nucleotide sequence: TGCAGCGTTGGGGCTACCGCCTACGAGCAGTACTTC. Translating it yields CSVGATAYEQYF. The J gene is TRBJ2-7, the V gene TRBV29-1; D gene unclear. CDR1 and CDR2 from the germline V gene are SQVTM and ANQGSEA. The V end was cut by 4 bases, the J end by 2 bases, with 9 bases between. This CDR3 spans 12 amino acids.

This clonotype came up a few times. The chain combines TRBV20-1 with TRBJ1-1; no clear D. This CDR3 contains 11 residues. Trimming pared 3 bases from V and 5 bases from J, leaving 7 bases between. Germline CDR1 is DFQATT and CDR2 is SNEGSKA (reference sequence). CDR3 sequence: CSARLRTEAFF. CDR3 coding DNA: TGCAGTGCTAGGCTCAGGACTGAAGCTTTCTTT.

The chain has TRBV30 and TRBJ1-2, with no clear D. Germline V gives CDR1 GTSNPN, CDR2 SVGIG (reference sequence). The V and J ends lost 2 bases and 6 bases respectively, with 7 bases between them. The CDR3 covers 11 residues. The CDR3: CAWSRENGYTF. The CDR3 nucleotides are TGTGCCTGGAGTAGAGAGAATGGCTACACCTTC. The entire variable domain, with the rest obtained from reference TRBV30 and TRBJ1-2, is as follows: SQTIHQWPATLVQPVGSPLSLECTVEGTSNPNLYWYRQAAGRGLQLLFYSVGIGQISSEVPQNLSASRPQDRQFILSSKKLLLSDSGFYLCAWSRENGYTFGSGTRLTVV.

This clonotype has a handful of counts. The V call is TRBV27, the J call TRBJ1-2; no clear D gene. Trimming removed 0 bases at V and 4 bases at J, with 12 bases between. Germline CDR1 reads MNHEY; CDR2 reads SMNVEV (reference sequence). This CDR3 spans 15 amino acids. CDR3 nucleotides: TGTGCCAGCAGTTTATCGAAGGGAGGGCTCTATGGCTACACCTTC. Protein product: CASSLSKGGLYGYTF.

This clonotype was observed a handful of times. The rearrangement links TRBV7-9 to TRBJ2-7; unclear D gene. This CDR3 is built from 13 residues. Trimming removed 7 bases at V and 0 bases at J, with 10 bases between. CDR1 SEHNR and CDR2 FQNEAQ come from the germline V gene (reference sequence). The CDR3 nucleotides are TGTGCCAGCACCCCTCCAAGCTCCTACGAGCAGTACTTC. It specifies CASTPPSSYEQYF.

There are a few counts of this clonotype. V gene TRBV25-1 combines with J gene TRBJ2-1; D tentatively reads TRBD1 or TRBD2 (6 bases each). This CDR3 contains 16 residues. Trimming took 2 bases from V and 2 from J, leaving 13 bases between them. CDR1 MGHDK and CDR2 SYGVNS come from the germline V gene. The CDR3 reads CASSELRGDTYNEQFF. CDR3 nucleotides: TGTGCCAGCAGTGAACTTAGGGGGGACACCTACAATGAGCAGTTCTTC.

This clonotype was detected a few times. This rearrangement joins TRBV3-1 to TRBJ2-1; 8 nucleotides align to TRBD2. The germline gives CDR1 LGHDT, CDR2 YNNKEL (reference sequence). J lost 3 bases, V lost 3 bases, and 4 bases had no gene match. The CDR3 runs 15 residues. The CDR3 reads CASSHGLAGYNEQFF. CDR3 sequence (DNA): TGTGCCAGCAGCCATGGGCTAGCGGGCTACAATGAGCAGTTCTTC.

J is TRBJ2-1 and V is TRBV7-9, with TRBD2 matching over 12 bases. The CDR3 totals 18 residues. The V gene's germline CDR1 is SEHNR and CDR2 FQNEAQ (reference sequence). V shed 4 bases and J 9 bases; nucleotides not matched to a gene: 16. Here the CDR3 DNA reads TGTGCCAGCAGCTCCAGCTCAATGACTAGCGGGGGAATTGGTGAGCAGTTCTTC. This encodes CASSSSSMTSGGIGEQFF.

This clonotype was found many times. The rearrangement links TRBV12-3 or TRBV12-4 to TRBJ2-6; D uncertain. The CDR3 spans 14 residues. The V gene lost 6 bases and the J gene lost 0 bases, with 6 bases spanning the gap. The CDR3 coding sequence is TGTGCCAGCAGACTGAGCTCTGGGGCCAACGTCCTGACTTTC. It encodes CASRLSSGANVLTF.

This clonotype has a handful of counts. The J gene is TRBJ2-1, the V gene TRBV5-1, with D perhaps matching TRBD1 (5 bases). CDR3 length: 19 residues. Germline CDR1 is SGHRS and CDR2 is YFSETQ. Trimming took 4 bases from V and 1 from J, leaving 24 bases between them. The CDR3, as DNA: TGCGCCAGCAGCGGAACCACATCGCCCACGCAGGGATCCTACAATGAGCAGTTCTTC. It encodes CASSGTTSPTQGSYNEQFF.

The genes are TRBV4-3 and TRBJ2-1; D uncertain. Trimming removed 0 bases from V and 7 bases from J, with 19 bases in between. The CDR3 spans 17 residues. CDR1 and CDR2 from the germline V gene are LGHNA and YSLEER. The CDR3 DNA reads as TGCGCCAGCAGCCAAGATCTCAGAGTAGCAAGTGCGAATGAGCAGTTCTTC. This gives the protein CASSQDLRVASANEQFF.

This clonotype was recorded a few times. This chain joins TRBV5-1 and TRBJ2-5; maybe TRBD1 (6 bases). V lost 1 base to trimming and J lost 3 bases, with 16 bases between them. From germline, CDR1 is SGHRS and CDR2 YFSETQ. The CDR3 sequence is 16 residues long. This chain's CDR3 is CASSLMGRGKEETQYF. CDR3 DNA sequence: TGCGCCAGCAGCTTGATGGGCAGGGGTAAAGAAGAGACCCAGTACTTC.

The sample holds many counts of this clonotype. The chain couples TRBV29-1 to TRBJ2-7, with D unclear. The V and J ends lost 4 bases and 1 base respectively, with 5 bases between them. CDR1 SQVTM and CDR2 ANQGSEA come from the germline V gene. The CDR3 is 11 amino acids. In nucleotides, the CDR3 is TGCAGCGTTGCAAATTCCTACGAGCAGTACTTC. Residues: CSVANSYEQYF.

The genes are TRBV15 and TRBJ2-7; TRBD2 is a possible D gene (5 bases). The CDR3 extends over 16 amino acids. V gave up 0 bases and J gave up 2 bases, with 14 bases separating them. Germline V gene lookup returns CDR1 LNHNV and CDR2 YYDKDF (reference sequence). The CDR3 sequence is CATSRDRTPATYEQYF. The CDR3 DNA reads as TGTGCCACCAGCAGAGATCGGACTCCGGCTACCTACGAGCAGTACTTC.

This clonotype has more than one count but fewer than ten. This chain links TRBV15 with TRBJ2-3; D is undetermined. Trimming removed 4 bases from V and 0 bases from J, with 14 bases in between. CDR3 length: 16 amino acids. CDR1 and CDR2 (germline): LNHNV, YYDKDF (reference sequence). The CDR3 DNA reads as TGTGCCACCAGCAAAGGTGGGCGACCTAGCACAGATACGCAGTATTTT. Translated: CATSKGGRPSTDTQYF. Full variable domain (rest looked up from reference TRBV15 and TRBJ2-3): DAMVIQNPRYQVTQFGKPVTLSCSQTLNHNVMYWYQQKSSQAPKLLFHYYDKDFNNEADTPDNFQSRRPNTSFCFLDIRSPGLGDTAMYLCATSKGGRPSTDTQYFGPGTRLTVL.

V gene TRBV30 combines with J gene TRBJ1-5; perhaps TRBD1 as D (6 bases). This CDR3 comprises 15 residues. The V gene's germline CDR1 is GTSNPN and CDR2 SVGIG (reference sequence). The V end was cut by 2 bases, the J end by 4 bases, with 15 bases between. The CDR3 sequence: CAWSLSRGWNQPQHF. The CDR3 DNA reads as TGTGCCTGGAGTTTGTCCAGGGGTTGGAATCAGCCCCAGCATTTT. Together with reference TRBV30 and TRBJ1-5, the CDR3 gives the full variable domain: SQTIHQWPATLVQPVGSPLSLECTVEGTSNPNLYWYRQAAGRGLQLLFYSVGIGQISSEVPQNLSASRPQDRQFILSSKKLLLSDSGFYLCAWSLSRGWNQPQHFGDGTRLSIL.

This clonotype was seen more than once but under ten times. This chain links TRBV19 with TRBJ1-5; a weak D match, TRBD1 (5 bases). CDR1 and CDR2 (germline): LNHDA, SQIVND (reference sequence). Trimming stripped 6 bases from V and 0 bases from J, with 12 bases between. The CDR3 loop spans 15 amino acids. CDR3 in amino acids: CASSLRQHSNQPQHF. The CDR3 nucleotides are TGTGCCAGTAGCCTCCGACAGCATAGCAATCAGCCCCAGCATTTT.

This clonotype was picked up many times. The chain is built from TRBV20-1 and TRBJ2-3; D unclear. This CDR3 contains 10 residues. Germline assignment: CDR1 DFQATT and CDR2 SNEGSKA (reference sequence). V lost 6 bases and J 7 bases, leaving 8 bases between the germline ends. As DNA, the CDR3 is TGCAGTGCCTCAAGAAATACGCAGTATTTT. This translates into CSASRNTQYF.

The chain employs TRBV9 and TRBJ2-1; D might be TRBD2 (5 bases). The CDR3 is 14 amino acids. V gave up 2 bases and J gave up 4 bases, with 10 bases separating them. From germline, CDR1 is SGDLS and CDR2 YYNGEE. Here the CDR3 DNA reads TGTGCCAGCAGCGTCGGCGGGTTGTACAATGAGCAGTTCTTC. Its protein is CASSVGGLYNEQFF.

The J gene is TRBJ2-1, the V gene TRBV12-3 or TRBV12-4, with D perhaps matching TRBD2 (5 bases). Trimming shortened V by 8 bases and J by 3 bases, and 14 bases separated the two germline ends. This CDR3 is 14 amino acids long. In DNA form, the CDR3 reads TGTGCCAGCTCTATAGAGGACTTCTACAATGAGCAGTTCTTC. Translating gives CASSIEDFYNEQFF.

The chain has TRBV7-9 and TRBJ2-3; the D call may be TRBD1 or TRBD2 (5 bases each). The CDR3 covers 15 residues. Trimming pared 5 bases from V and 2 bases from J, leaving 14 bases between. Germline values: CDR1 SEHNR, CDR2 FQNEAQ (reference sequence). The CDR3 here is CASSRVEGNTDTQYF. CDR3 coding DNA: TGTGCCAGCAGCCGCGTCGAGGGGAACACAGATACGCAGTATTTT. Complete variable domain (other parts from reference TRBV7-9 and TRBJ2-3): DTGVSQNPRHKITKRGQNVTFRCDPISEHNRLYWYRQTLGQGPEFLTYFQNEAQLEKSRLLSDRFSAERPKGSFSTLEIQRTEQGDSAMYLCASSRVEGNTDTQYFGPGTRLTVL.